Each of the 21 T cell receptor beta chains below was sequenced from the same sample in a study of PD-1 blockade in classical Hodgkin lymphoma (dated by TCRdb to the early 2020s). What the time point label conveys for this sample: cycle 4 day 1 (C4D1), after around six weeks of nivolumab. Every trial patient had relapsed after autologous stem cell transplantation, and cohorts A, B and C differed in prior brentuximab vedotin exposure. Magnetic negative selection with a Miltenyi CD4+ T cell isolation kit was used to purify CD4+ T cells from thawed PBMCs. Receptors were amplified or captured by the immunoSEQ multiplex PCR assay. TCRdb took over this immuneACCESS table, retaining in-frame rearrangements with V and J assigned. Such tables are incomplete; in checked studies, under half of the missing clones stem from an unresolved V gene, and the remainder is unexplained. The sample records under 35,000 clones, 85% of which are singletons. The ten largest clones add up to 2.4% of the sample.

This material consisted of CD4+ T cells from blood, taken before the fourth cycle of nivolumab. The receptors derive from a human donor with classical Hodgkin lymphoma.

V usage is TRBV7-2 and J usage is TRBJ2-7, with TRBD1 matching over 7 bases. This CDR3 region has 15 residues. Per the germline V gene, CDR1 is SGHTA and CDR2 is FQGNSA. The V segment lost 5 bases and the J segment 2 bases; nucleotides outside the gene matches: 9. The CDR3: CASSLRTGTTYEQYF. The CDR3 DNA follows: TGTGCCAGCAGCCTACGGACAGGAACAACCTACGAGCAGTACTTC.

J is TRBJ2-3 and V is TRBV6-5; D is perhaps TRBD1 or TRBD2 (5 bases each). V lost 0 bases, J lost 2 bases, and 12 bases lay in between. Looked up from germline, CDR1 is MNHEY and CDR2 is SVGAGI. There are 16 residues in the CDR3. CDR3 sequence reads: CASSYSAGAVTDTQYF. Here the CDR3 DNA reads TGTGCCAGCAGTTACTCAGCCGGGGCGGTCACAGATACGCAGTATTTT.

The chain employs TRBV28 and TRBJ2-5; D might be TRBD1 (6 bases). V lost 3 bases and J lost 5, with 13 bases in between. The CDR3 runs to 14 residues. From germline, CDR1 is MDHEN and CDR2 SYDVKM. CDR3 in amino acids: CASSFRDKRETQYF. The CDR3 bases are TGTGCCAGCAGTTTCCGGGACAAACGGGAGACCCAGTACTTC.

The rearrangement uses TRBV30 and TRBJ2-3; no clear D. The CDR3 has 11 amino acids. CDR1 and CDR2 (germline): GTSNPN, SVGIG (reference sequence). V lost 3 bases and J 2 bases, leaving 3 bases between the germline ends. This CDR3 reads CAWSNTDTQYF. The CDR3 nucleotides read TGTGCCTGGAGCAACACAGATACGCAGTATTTT. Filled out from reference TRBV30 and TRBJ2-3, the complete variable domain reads SQTIHQWPATLVQPVGSPLSLECTVEGTSNPNLYWYRQAAGRGLQLLFYSVGIGQISSEVPQNLSASRPQDRQFILSSKKLLLSDSGFYLCAWSNTDTQYFGPGTRLTVL.

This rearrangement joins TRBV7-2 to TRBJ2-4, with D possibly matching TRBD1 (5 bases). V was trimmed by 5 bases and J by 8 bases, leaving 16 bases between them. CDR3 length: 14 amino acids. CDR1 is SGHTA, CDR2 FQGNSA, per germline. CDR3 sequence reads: CASSPTRTTDIQYF. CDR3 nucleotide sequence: TGTGCCAGCAGCCCAACCCGGACAACAGACATTCAGTACTTC.

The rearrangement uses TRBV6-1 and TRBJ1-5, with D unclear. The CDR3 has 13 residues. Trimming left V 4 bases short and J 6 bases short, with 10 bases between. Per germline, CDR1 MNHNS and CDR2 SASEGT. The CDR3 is CASSALSGQPQHF. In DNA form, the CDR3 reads TGTGCCAGCAGTGCCTTAAGTGGTCAGCCCCAGCATTTT.

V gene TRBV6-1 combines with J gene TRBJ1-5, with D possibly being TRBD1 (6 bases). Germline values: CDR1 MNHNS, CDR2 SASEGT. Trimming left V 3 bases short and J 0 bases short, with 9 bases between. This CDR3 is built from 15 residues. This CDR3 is CASSEGALSNQPQHF. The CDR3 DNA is TGTGCCAGCAGTGAGGGGGCCCTTAGCAATCAGCCCCAGCATTTT.

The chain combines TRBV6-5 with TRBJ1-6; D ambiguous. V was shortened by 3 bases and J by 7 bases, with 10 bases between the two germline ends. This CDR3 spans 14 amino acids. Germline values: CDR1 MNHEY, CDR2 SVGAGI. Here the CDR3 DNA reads TGTGCCAGCAGTTATCGGCCGGTGAATTCACCCCTCCACTTT. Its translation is CASSYRPVNSPLHF.

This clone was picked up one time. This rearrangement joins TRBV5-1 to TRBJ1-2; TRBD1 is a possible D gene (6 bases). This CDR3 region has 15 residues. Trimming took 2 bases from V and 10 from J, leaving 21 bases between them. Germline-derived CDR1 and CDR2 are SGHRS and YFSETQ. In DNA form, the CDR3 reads TGCGCCAGCAGCTTTGGGACAACTAATCTACCCCTCTACACCTTC. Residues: CASSFGTTNLPLYTF.

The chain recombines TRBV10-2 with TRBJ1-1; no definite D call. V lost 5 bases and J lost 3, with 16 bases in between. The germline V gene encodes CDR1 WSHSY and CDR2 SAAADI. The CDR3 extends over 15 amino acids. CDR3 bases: TGCGCCAGCAGTTGGTCCTCGGGTCAGGACACTGAAGCTTTCTTT. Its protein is CASSWSSGQDTEAFF.

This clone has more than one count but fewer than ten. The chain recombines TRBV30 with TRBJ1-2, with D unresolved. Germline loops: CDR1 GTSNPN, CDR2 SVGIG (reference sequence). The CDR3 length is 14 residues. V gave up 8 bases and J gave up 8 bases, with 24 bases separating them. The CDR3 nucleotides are TGTGCCGGGCACTCAAGACCGGGCCCCTTGGGCTACACCTTC. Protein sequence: CAGHSRPGPLGYTF.

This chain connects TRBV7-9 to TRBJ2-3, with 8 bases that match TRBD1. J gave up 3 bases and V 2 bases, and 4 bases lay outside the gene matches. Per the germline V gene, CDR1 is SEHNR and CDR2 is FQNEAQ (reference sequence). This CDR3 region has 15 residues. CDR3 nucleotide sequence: TGTGCCAGCAGCTTAAGACAGGGGAAAACAGATACGCAGTATTTT. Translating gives CASSLRQGKTDTQYF.

CDR3 in amino acids: CASSYRYGEQYF. CDR3 nucleotide sequence: TGTGCCAGCAGCTACCGTTACGGGGAGCAGTACTTC. The J gene is TRBJ2-7, the V gene TRBV7-2; no definite D call. The CDR3 is made up of 12 amino acids. Germline V CDR1 and CDR2: SGHTA, FQGNSA. V lost 4 bases, J lost 7 bases, and 11 bases lay in between. The full variable domain, with the rest looked up from reference TRBV7-2 and TRBJ2-7, is GAGVSQSPSNKVTEKGKDVELRCDPISGHTALYWYRQSLGQGLEFLIYFQGNSAPDKSGLPSDRFSAERTGGSVSTLTIQRTQQEDSAVYLCASSYRYGEQYFGPGTRLTVT.

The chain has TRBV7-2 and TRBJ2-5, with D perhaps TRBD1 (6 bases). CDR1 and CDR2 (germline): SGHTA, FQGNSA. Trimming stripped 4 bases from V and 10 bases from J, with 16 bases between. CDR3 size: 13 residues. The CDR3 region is CASSSGPQGIQYF. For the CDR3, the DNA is TGTGCCAGCAGCTCCGGACCCCAGGGGATCCAGTACTTC.

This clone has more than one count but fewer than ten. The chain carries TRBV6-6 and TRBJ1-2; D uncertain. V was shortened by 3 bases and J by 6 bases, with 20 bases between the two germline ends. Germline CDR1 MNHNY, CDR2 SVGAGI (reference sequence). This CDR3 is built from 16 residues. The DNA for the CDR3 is TGTGCCAGCAGTTATGGGAAAGGGATTGAGGCGGATGGCTACACCTTC. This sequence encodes CASSYGKGIEADGYTF.

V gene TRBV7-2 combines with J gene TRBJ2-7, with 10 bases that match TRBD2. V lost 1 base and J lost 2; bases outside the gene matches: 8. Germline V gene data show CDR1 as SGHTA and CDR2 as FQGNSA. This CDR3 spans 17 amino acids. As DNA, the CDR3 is TGTGCCAGCAGCTTAGGCCAGGGAGCGGGAGGGACCTACGAGCAGTACTTC. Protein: CASSLGQGAGGTYEQYF. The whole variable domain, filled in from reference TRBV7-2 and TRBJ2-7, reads GAGVSQSPSNKVTEKGKDVELRCDPISGHTALYWYRQSLGQGLEFLIYFQGNSAPDKSGLPSDRFSAERTGGSVSTLTIQRTQQEDSAVYLCASSLGQGAGGTYEQYFGPGTRLTVT.

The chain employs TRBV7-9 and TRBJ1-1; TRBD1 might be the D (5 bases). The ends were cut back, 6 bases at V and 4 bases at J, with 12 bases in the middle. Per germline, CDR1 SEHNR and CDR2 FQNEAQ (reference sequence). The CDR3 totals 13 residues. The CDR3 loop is CASRLDGGTEAFF. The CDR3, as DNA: TGTGCCAGCAGACTAGACGGGGGCACTGAAGCTTTCTTT.

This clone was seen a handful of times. CDR3 bases: TGTGCCAGCAGCGCTTCGGAGGGAAGCTATGGCTACACCTTC. It specifies CASSASEGSYGYTF. The rearrangement links TRBV7-9 to TRBJ1-2; D remains ambiguous. Trimming took 5 bases from V and 4 from J, leaving 14 bases between them. Germline V gene lookup returns CDR1 SEHNR and CDR2 FQNEAQ (reference sequence). The CDR3 covers 14 residues.

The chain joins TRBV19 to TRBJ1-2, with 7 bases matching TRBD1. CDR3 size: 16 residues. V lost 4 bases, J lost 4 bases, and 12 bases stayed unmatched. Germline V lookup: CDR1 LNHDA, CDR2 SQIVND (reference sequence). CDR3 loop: CASSSPDRERIYGYTF. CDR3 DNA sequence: TGTGCCAGTAGTAGCCCCGACAGGGAACGGATCTATGGCTACACCTTC.

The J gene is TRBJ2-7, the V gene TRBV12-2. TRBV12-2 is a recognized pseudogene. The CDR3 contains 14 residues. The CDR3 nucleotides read TGTGCCCCCCCCTTAGGAGAACAGCTCTACGAGCAGTACTTC. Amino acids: CAPPLGEQLYEQYF.

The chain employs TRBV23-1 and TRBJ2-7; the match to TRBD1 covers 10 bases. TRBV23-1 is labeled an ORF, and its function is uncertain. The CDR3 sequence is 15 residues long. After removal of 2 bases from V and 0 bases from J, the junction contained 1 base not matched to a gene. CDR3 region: CASSQRTGGSYEQYF. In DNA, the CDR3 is TGCGCCAGCAGTCAAAGGACAGGGGGCTCCTACGAGCAGTACTTC.